This is a list of T cell receptor beta chains from one sample in a study of shared clonotypes between healthy human individuals. Clones were read by immunoSEQ multiplex PCR, and TCRdb kept only the in-frame ones, dropping some. This sample carries about 2.4 million clones, 80% to 95% of them seen once, and the ten largest clones take roughly 0.36%. Sequencing was carried out using naive CD4+ T cells from PBMCs. The origin of the receptors is a man younger than 30 in good health. Some clones in this sample may be carry-over from other donors' samples. The CDR3 runs from the conserved cysteine through the conserved F or W. Each record gives: clone size, V gene, D gene, J gene, CDR3 protein, CDR3 DNA. The D gene is left open where the match is weak. Some rows have no size entry. The others give once, few or many, or a class for an expanded clone.

.	TRBV15	TRBD2	TRBJ2-7	CATSRKGLVYEQYF	TGTGCCACCAGCAGGAAGGGACTAGTCTACGAGCAGTACTTC
.	TRBV18	.	TRBJ2-7	CASSPMIQGDEQYF	TGTGCCAGCTCACCGATGATACAGGGTGACGAGCAGTACTTC
.	TRBV11-1	TRBD2	TRBJ2-7	CASSGKLAGDYEQYF	TGTGCCAGCAGCGGCAAACTAGCGGGGGACTACGAGCAGTACTTC
.	TRBV5-1	.	TRBJ2-3	CASSLAPGLTDTQYF	TGCGCCAGCAGCTTGGCCCCAGGGCTCACAGATACGCAGTATTTT
.	TRBV7-9	.	TRBJ2-5	CASSHGGRSTQETQYF	TGTGCCAGCAGCCACGGTGGGAGATCGACCCAAGAGACCCAGTACTTC
.	TRBV7-3	.	TRBJ2-5	CASSALGGVQETQYF	TGTGCCAGCAGCGCCCTGGGCGGGGTCCAAGAGACCCAGTACTTC
.	TRBV28	.	TRBJ1-2	CASSLTLRDYGYTF	TGTGCCAGCAGTTTGACACTGAGGGACTATGGCTACACCTTC
.	TRBV5-1	TRBD2	TRBJ2-5	CASSFAGVRQETQYF	TGCGCCAGCAGCTTTGCGGGAGTGAGGCAAGAGACCCAGTACTTC
.	TRBV4-2	TRBD2	TRBJ2-3	CASSQLTSAASTDTQYF	TGTGCCAGCAGCCAACTGACTAGCGCAGCTAGCACAGATACGCAGTATTTT
.	TRBV28	TRBD1	TRBJ1-2	CASSYRQGLDGYTF	TGTGCCAGCAGTTACCGACAGGGTTTGGATGGCTACACCTTC
.	TRBV5-1	TRBD2	TRBJ2-7	CASSPGLAGGPSYEQYF	TGCGCCAGCAGCCCGGGACTAGCGGGAGGGCCATCCTACGAGCAGTACTTC
.	TRBV6-5	.	TRBJ2-1	CASRTYNEQFF	TGTGCCAGCAGGACATACAATGAGCAGTTCTTC
.	TRBV5-1	TRBD1	TRBJ1-1	CASSFLQGDTEAFF	TGCGCCAGCAGCTTTCTACAGGGGGACACTGAAGCTTTCTTT
.	TRBV5-1	.	TRBJ1-1	CASSLDKGNTEAFF	TGCGCCAGCAGCTTGGATAAGGGGAACACTGAAGCTTTCTTT
.	TRBV6-6	.	TRBJ2-7	CASSRPGSLGEQYF	TGTGCCAGCAGTCGACCGGGCTCTCTCGGGGAGCAGTACTTC
.	TRBV28	.	TRBJ1-5	CASRLRGRGGWPQHF	TGTGCCAGCAGACTAAGGGGGAGGGGGGGATGGCCCCAGCATTTT
once	TRBV6-1	.	TRBJ2-7	CASSLRGGSYEQYF	TGTGCCAGCAGCCTAAGGGGGGGCTCCTACGAGCAGTACTTC
.	TRBV10-3	.	TRBJ1-5	CAISEGTVLSNQPQHF	TGTGCCATCAGTGAAGGGACGGTTCTTAGCAATCAGCCCCAGCATTTT
.	TRBV7-2	TRBD1	TRBJ1-2	CASNLDRVDGYTF	TGTGCCAGCAACCTCGACAGGGTGGATGGCTACACCTTC
.	TRBV11-3	TRBD2	TRBJ2-3	CASSFYGRRTDTQYF	TGTGCCAGCAGCTTTTACGGGAGGCGCACAGATACGCAGTATTTT
.	TRBV18	.	TRBJ1-4	CASSPRSENEKLFF	TGTGCCAGCTCACCCCGTTCTGAGAATGAAAAACTGTTTTTT
.	TRBV9	.	TRBJ2-3	CASSATLDTQYF	TGTGCCAGCAGCGCGACCCTGGATACGCAGTATTTT
.	TRBV2	TRBD1	TRBJ2-5	CASRGTEETQYF	TGTGCCAGCAGGGGGACAGAGGAGACCCAGTACTTC
.	TRBV4-1	.	TRBJ2-1	CASSHLAPAGLPYNEQFF	TGCGCCAGCAGCCACCTAGCCCCAGCGGGCCTCCCTTACAATGAGCAGTTCTTC
.	TRBV18	.	TRBJ1-2	CASSPPGRNNYGYTF	TGTGCCAGCTCACCCCCGGGACGTAATAACTATGGCTACACCTTC
once	TRBV5-1	.	TRBJ2-2	CASSLVAGRANTGELFF	TGCGCCAGCAGCTTGGTTGCGGGACGGGCGAACACCGGGGAGCTGTTTTTT
.	TRBV7-9	.	TRBJ2-1	CASSPSWYEQFF	TGTGCCAGCAGCCCCTCGTGGTATGAGCAGTTCTTC
few	TRBV30	.	TRBJ1-1	CAWSVHSGQAEAFF	TGTGCCTGGAGTGTACACTCGGGTCAGGCTGAAGCTTTCTTT
.	TRBV18	.	TRBJ2-7	CASSDAANFYEQYF	TGTGCCAGCTCCGACGCGGCCAACTTCTACGAGCAGTACTTC
.	TRBV7-2	.	TRBJ1-6	CASSSRAPYSPLHF	TGTGCCAGCAGCTCTCGGGCCCCCTATTCACCCCTCCACTTT
.	TRBV7-8	.	TRBJ1-5	CASSLIGWGQPQHF	TGTGCCAGCAGCTTAATAGGGTGGGGGCAGCCCCAGCATTTT
once	TRBV9	.	TRBJ2-5	CASSVSESVTQYF	TGTGCCAGCAGCGTCAGCGAGAGTGTGACCCAGTACTTC
.	TRBV30	TRBD2	TRBJ2-3	CAWRLAGASTDTQYF	TGTGCCTGGAGGCTAGCGGGAGCGTCCACAGATACGCAGTATTTT
once	TRBV7-2	TRBD1	TRBJ2-7	CASSLTGTGGYEQYF	TGTGCCAGCAGCTTAACCGGGACAGGGGGATACGAGCAGTACTTC
.	TRBV18	.	TRBJ1-2	CASSPGAGYGYTF	TGTGCCAGCTCACCAGGGGCGGGCTATGGCTACACCTTC
.	TRBV6-1	.	TRBJ2-1	CASSEGRGPNEQFF	TGTGCCAGCAGTGAAGGGAGGGGCCCCAATGAGCAGTTCTTC
.	TRBV7-2	.	TRBJ1-1	CASSLALGVGTEAFF	TGTGCCAGCAGCTTAGCGCTCGGGGTGGGCACTGAAGCTTTCTTT
.	TRBV12-5	TRBD1	TRBJ2-3	CASGLVPGTGGFTDTQYF	TGTGCTAGTGGTTTGGTACCCGGGACAGGGGGTTTCACAGATACGCAGTATTTT
once	TRBV2	.	TRBJ2-7	CASSGGLVYEQYF	TGTGCCAGCAGCGGTGGCTTAGTCTACGAGCAGTACTTC
.	TRBV4-1	TRBD2	TRBJ2-1	CASSRGLADYNEQFF	TGCGCCAGCAGCCGAGGACTAGCGGACTACAATGAGCAGTTCTTC
.	TRBV18	.	TRBJ2-2	CASSLNSKSIPGELFF	TGTGCCAGCTCACTGAACTCCAAATCTATCCCCGGGGAGCTGTTTTTT
.	TRBV7-9	TRBD2	TRBJ2-1	CASSSEKTSGGSNEQFF	TGTGCCAGCAGCTCCGAAAAGACTAGCGGGGGAAGCAATGAGCAGTTCTTC
.	TRBV28	TRBD1	TRBJ1-2	CASSAGQGATDYGYTF	TGTGCCAGCAGTGCGGGACAGGGGGCTACGGACTATGGCTACACCTTC
.	TRBV6-6	.	TRBJ2-7	CASSYEGIYEQYF	TGTGCCAGCAGTTACGAGGGAATCTACGAGCAGTACTTC
.	TRBV5-4	.	TRBJ2-7	CASSQGGGSFYEQYF	TGTGCCAGCAGCCAGGGGGGCGGGAGCTTCTACGAGCAGTACTTC
once	TRBV9	.	TRBJ2-3	CASSVGDRRGADTQYF	TGTGCCAGCAGCGTAGGGGACCGGCGCGGGGCAGATACGCAGTATTTT
.	TRBV5-4	TRBD1	TRBJ2-5	CASSATGVRETQYF	TGTGCCAGCAGCGCGACAGGGGTGAGGGAGACCCAGTACTTC
.	TRBV11-1	TRBD2	TRBJ2-5	CASSVGTSGAQYF	TGTGCCAGCAGCGTCGGGACTAGCGGGGCCCAGTACTTC
once	TRBV6-5	.	TRBJ2-7	CASGGRALEQYF	TGTGCCAGCGGCGGACGGGCCCTCGAGCAGTACTTC
.	TRBV9	.	TRBJ2-1	CASSVRSRVGDNEQFF	TGTGCCAGCAGCGTCCGGTCTCGAGTGGGAGACAATGAGCAGTTCTTC
.	TRBV9	TRBD1	TRBJ2-3	CASSRGQGNSDTQYF	TGTGCCAGCAGCAGGGGACAGGGCAATTCAGATACGCAGTATTTT
.	TRBV4-1	TRBD1	TRBJ1-4	CASSPLQGFNEKLFF	TGCGCCAGCAGCCCTTTACAGGGGTTTAATGAAAAACTGTTTTTT
.	TRBV2	.	TRBJ1-1	CASSDWGRGTEAFF	TGTGCCAGCAGTGATTGGGGAAGGGGCACTGAAGCTTTCTTT